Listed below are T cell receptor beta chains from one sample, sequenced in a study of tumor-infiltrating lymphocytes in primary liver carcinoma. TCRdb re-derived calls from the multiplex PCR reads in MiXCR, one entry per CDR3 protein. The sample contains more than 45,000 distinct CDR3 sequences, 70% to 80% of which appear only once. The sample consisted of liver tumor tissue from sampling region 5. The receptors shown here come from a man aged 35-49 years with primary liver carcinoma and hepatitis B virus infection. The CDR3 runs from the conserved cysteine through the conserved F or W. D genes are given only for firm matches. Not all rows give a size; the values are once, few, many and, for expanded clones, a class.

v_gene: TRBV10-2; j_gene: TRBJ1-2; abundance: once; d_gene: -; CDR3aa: CANSFLKDYGYTF; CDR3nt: TGCGCCAACAGTTTCCTAAAGGACTATGGCTATACCTTC
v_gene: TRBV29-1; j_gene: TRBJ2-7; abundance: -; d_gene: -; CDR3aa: CSVMDAPGEQYF; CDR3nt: TGCAGCGTTATGGATGCACCCGGCGAGCAGTACTTC
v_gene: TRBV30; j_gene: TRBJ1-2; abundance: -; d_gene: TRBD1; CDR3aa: CTWSTQTGDHGYTF; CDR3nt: TGTACCTGGAGTACCCAGACAGGGGATCATGGCTACACCTTC
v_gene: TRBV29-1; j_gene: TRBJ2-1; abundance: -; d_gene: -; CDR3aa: CSARSAMGEQFF; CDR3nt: TGCAGCGCTCGTAGCGCTATGGGTGAGCAGTTCTTC
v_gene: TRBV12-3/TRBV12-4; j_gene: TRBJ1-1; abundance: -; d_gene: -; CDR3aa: CVSTGHGGEAFF; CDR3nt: TGTGTCAGTACGGGACACGGCGGTGAGGCTTTCTTT
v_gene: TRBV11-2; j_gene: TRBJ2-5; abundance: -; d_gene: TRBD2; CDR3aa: CADSQTPGGGKETQYF; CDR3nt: TGTGCCGACAGCCAAACTCCTGGCGGGGGGAAAGAGACCCAGTACTTC
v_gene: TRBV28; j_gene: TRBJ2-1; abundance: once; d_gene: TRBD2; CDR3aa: CASSLYHFPGLGEHNEQFF; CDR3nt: TGTGCCAGCAGTTTATACCACTTTCCTGGACTAGGGGAGCACAATGAGCAGTTCTTC
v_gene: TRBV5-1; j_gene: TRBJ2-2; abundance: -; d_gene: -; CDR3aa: CSSSLAGRALDGQLFF; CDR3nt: TGCTCCAGCAGCTTGGCAGGCAGGGCCCTTGACGGGCAGCTGTTTTTT
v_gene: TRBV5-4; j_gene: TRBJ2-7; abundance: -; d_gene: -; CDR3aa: CASSGDCPTGNLYEQYF; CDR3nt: TGTGCCAGCAGCGGAGATTGTCCTACAGGTAATCTCTACGAGCAGTACTTC
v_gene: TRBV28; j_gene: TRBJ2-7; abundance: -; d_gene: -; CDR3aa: CASSSLGRNEQYF; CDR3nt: TGTGCCAGCAGTTCCCTGGGCCGTAATGAGCAGTACTTC
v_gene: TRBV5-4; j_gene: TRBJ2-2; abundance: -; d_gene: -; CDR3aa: CASRPVANTAELFF; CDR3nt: TGTGCCAGCAGGCCAGTGGCGAACACGGCGGAGCTGTTTTTT
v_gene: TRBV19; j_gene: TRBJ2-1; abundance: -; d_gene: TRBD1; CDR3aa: CASANDRTGGYEQFF; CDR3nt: TGTGCCAGTGCCAACGACCGGACAGGGGGATATGAGCAATTCTTC
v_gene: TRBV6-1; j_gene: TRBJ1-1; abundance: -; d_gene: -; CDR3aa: CACRRGNTYAFF; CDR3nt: TGTGCCTGCCGAAGGGGTAACACTTACGCTTTCTTT
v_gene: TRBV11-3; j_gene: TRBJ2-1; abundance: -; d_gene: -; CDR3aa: CASSLFPDYNVQFF; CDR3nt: TGTGCCAGTAGCTTATTTCCGGACTACAATGTACAGTTCTTC
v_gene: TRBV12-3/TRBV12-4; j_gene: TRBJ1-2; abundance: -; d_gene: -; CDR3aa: CASSLTGLVSYTF; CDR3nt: TGTGCCAGCAGTTTAACAGGACTAGTCAGCTACACCTTC
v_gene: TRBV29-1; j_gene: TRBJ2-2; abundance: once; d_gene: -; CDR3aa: CSVEGWTGELFF; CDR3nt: TGCAGCGTTGAGGGGTGGACTGGGGAGCTGTTTTTT
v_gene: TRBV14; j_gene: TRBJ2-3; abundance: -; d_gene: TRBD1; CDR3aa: CASSQRQGRGTDIQYF; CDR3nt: TGTGCCAGCAGCCAACGGCAGGGGAGAGGGACAGATATACAGTATTTT
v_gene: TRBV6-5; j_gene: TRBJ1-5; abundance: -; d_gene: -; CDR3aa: CASNLTVNLPQHF; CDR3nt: TGTGCAAGCAATCTGACCGTAAACCTACCCCAGCATTTT
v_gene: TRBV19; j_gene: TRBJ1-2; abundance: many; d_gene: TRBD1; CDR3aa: CASSNPGTGGRGYTF; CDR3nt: TGTGCCAGTAGCAACCCCGGGACAGGGGGCAGGGGCTACACCTTC
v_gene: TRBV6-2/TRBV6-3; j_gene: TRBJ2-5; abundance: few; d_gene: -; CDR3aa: CASSPEEETLYF; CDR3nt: TGTGCCAGCAGCCCAGAAGAAGAGACCCTATACTTC
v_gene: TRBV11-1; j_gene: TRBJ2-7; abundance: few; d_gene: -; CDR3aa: CASSLGLAGGGSYEQYF; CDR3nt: TGTGCCAGCAGCTTAGGGCTGGCGGGTGGAGGCTCCTACGAGCAGTACTTC
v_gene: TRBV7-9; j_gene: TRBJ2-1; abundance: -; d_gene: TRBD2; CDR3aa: CADSSIQLTSGLF; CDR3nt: TGTGCCGACAGCTCCATTCAACTGACTAGCGGCCTCTTC
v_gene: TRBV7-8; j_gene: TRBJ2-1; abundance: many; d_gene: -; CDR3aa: CASSRLGPFDEQFF; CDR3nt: TGTGCCAGCAGCCGGTTGGGGCCTTTCGATGAGCAGTTCTTC
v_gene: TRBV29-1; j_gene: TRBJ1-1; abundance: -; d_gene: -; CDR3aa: CSAYTGATSAEAFF; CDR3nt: TGCAGCGCCTATACGGGGGCAACCTCTGCTGAAGCTTTCTTT
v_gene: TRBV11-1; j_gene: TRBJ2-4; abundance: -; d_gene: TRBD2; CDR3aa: CTSSFPGISGTENIEYF; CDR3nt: TGTACCAGCAGCTTTCCCGGGATTAGCGGGACCGAAAACATTGAGTACTTC
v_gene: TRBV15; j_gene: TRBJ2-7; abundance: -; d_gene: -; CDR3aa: CATSRGPLYEQYF; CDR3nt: TGTGCCACCAGCAGAGGACCCCTTTACGAGCAGTACTTC
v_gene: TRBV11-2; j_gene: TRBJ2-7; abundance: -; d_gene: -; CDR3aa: CASSSNRRSYEQYF; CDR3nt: TGTGCCAGCAGCTCCAACAGGAGGTCCTACGAGCAGTACTTC
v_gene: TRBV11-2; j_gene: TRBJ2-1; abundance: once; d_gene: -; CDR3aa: CASSLSSLGHQFF; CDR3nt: TGTGCCAGCAGCTTGTCTAGCTTGGGGCATCAGTTCTTC
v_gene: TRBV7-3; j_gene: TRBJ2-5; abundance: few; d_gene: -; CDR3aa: CASSLTAGRETQYF; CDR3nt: TGTGCCAGCAGCTTAACCGCAGGGAGGGAGACCCAGTACTTC
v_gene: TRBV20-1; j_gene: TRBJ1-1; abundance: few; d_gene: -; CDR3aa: CSARRGLTVNTEAFF; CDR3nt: TGCAGTGCTAGGCGGGGACTCACCGTGAACACTGAAGCTTTCTTT
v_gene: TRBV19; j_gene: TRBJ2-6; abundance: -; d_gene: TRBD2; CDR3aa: CASKAGGLGSGANVLTF; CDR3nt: TGTGCCAGTAAAGCGGGGGGCCTAGGCTCTGGGGCCAACGTCCTGACTTTC
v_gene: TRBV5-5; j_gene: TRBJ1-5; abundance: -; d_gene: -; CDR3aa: CASSSGGAAQPQHF; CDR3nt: TGTGCCAGTAGCAGCGGGGGGGCAGCTCAGCCCCAGCATTTT
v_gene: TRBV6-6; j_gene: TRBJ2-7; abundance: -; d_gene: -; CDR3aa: CASSHPPGSSSYAQYF; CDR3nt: TGTGCCAGCAGTCATCCCCCGGGAAGCAGCTCCTACGCGCAGTACTTC
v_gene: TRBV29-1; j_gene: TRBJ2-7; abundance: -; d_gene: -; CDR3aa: CSAMTSGTGTHYEQYF; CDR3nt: TGCAGCGCCATGACATCTGGGACCGGCACACACTACGAACAGTACTTC
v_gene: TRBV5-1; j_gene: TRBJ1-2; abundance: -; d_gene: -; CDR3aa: CVSSLLSDYGYAF; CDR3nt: TGCGTCAGCAGCTTGCTGTCGGACTATGGCTACGCCTTC
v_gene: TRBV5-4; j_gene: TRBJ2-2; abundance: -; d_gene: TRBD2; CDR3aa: CASSPDLSSGEPFF; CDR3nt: TGTGCCAGCAGCCCGGACTTGTCGAGCGGGGAGCCGTTCTTT
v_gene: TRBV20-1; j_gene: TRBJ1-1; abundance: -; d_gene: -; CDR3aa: CSAEGGKRNTEAFF; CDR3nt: TGCAGTGCTGAGGGGGGGAAGCGGAACACTGAAGCTTTCTTT
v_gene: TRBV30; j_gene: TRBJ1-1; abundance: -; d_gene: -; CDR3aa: CAWSVRPTTEASF; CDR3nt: TGTGCCTGGAGTGTAAGACCGACCACTGAAGCTTCCTTT
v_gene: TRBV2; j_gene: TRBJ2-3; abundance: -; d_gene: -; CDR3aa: CASRADSTDSQYF; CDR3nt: TGTGCCAGCAGAGCGGACAGCACGGATTCGCAATATTTT
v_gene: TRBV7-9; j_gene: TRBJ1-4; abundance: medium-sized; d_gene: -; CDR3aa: CASSLAGQNEKLFF; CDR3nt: TGTGCCAGCAGCTTAGCTGGCCAGAATGAAAAACTGTTTTTT
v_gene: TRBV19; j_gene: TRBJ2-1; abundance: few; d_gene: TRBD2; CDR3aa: CASSMAGTSGRGSYNEQFF; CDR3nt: TGTGCCAGTAGTATGGCTGGGACTAGCGGGAGGGGCTCCTACAATGAGCAGTTCTTC
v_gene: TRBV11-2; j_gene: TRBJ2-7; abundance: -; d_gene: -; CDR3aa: CASSPPDETQRTYF; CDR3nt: TGTGCCAGCAGCCCGCCAGATGAAACTCAGAGGACTTATTTC
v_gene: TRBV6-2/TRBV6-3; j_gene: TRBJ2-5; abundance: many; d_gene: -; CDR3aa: CASSQSTAAGEETQYF; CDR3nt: TGTGCCAGCAGTCAATCGACGGCAGCGGGCGAAGAGACCCAGTACTTC
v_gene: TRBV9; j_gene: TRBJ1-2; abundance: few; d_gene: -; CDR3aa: CASSALSGYGYTF; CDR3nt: TGTGCCAGCAGCGCCCTTTCGGGCTATGGCTACACCTTC
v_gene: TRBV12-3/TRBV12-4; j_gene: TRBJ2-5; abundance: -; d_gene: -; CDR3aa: CASSFGEPESQYF; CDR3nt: TGTGCCAGTAGTTTTGGCGAACCAGAGAGCCAGTACTTC
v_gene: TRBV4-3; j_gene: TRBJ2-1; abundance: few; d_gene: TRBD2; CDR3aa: CASSQDSGFHNEQFF; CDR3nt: TGCGCCAGCAGCCAAGATAGCGGGTTTCACAATGAGCAGTTCTTC
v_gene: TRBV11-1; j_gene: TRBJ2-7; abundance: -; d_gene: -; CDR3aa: CDSRGRRSYEYYF; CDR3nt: TGTGACAGCAGGGGGAGGCGATCCTACGAGTACTACTTC
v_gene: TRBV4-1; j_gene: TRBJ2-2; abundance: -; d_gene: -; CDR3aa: CASSQDPKRVAIGELFF; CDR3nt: TGCGCCAGCAGCCAAGACCCTAAGCGGGTGGCGATCGGGGAGCTATTTTTT
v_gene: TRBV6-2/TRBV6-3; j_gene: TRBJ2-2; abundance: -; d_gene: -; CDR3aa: CASSYSAGTNIGELFF; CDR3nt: TGTGCCAGCAGTTACTCTGCGGGAACGAACATCGGGGAGCTCTTTTTT
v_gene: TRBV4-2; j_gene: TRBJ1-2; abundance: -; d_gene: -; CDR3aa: CASSPGARSPYGYTF; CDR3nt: TGTGCCAGCAGCCCAGGCGCAAGGAGTCCCTATGGCTACACCTTC
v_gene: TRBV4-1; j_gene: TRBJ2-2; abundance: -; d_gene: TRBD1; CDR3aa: CASSAGTGGDTGDLSF; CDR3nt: TGCGCCAGCAGCGCCGGGACAGGGGGCGATACCGGGGACCTGTCTTTT
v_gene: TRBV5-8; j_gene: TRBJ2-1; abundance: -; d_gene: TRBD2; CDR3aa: CASSSRLAGLYNEQFF; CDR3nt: TGTGCTAGCAGCTCGAGACTAGCGGGATTATACAATGAGCAGTTCTTC
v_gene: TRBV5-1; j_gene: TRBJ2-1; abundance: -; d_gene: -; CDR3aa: CASSLRWQDSHVDDEQFF; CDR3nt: TGCGCCAGCAGCTTGCGGTGGCAGGACAGTCACGTGGACGATGAGCAGTTCTTC
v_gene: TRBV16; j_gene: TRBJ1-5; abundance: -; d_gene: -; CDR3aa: CASSQSRHSNQPQQF; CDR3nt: TGTGCCAGCAGTCAATCGAGACATAGCAATCAGCCCCAGCAATTT
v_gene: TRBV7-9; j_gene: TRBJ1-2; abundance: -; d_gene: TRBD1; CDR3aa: CGSSSRPQGGSNYGYTF; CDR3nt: TGTGGCAGCAGCTCCAGACCCCAGGGGGGGAGCAACTATGGCTACACCTTC
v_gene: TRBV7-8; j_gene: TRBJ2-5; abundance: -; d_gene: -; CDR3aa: CASTLGGVEAQYF; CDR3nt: TGTGCCAGCACTCTCGGGGGTGTAGAGGCCCAGTACTTC
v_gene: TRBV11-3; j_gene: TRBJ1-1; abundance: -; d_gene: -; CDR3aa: CANSTGLNTEAFF; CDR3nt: TGTGCAAACAGCACGGGTTTGAACACTGAAGCTTTCTTT
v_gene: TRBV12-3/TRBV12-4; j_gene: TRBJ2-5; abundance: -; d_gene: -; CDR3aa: CASSLNQWTQYF; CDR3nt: TGTGCCAGCAGCTTAAACCAATGGACCCAGTACTTC
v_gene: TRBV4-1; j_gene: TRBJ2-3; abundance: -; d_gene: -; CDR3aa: CASSQYSDTQYF; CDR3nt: TGCGCCAGCAGTCAATACTCGGATACGCAGTATTTT
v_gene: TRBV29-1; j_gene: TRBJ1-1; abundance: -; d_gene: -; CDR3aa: CSGKRGQLNTEVFF; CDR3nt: TGCAGCGGAAAACGGGGGCAGCTGAACACTGAAGTCTTCTTT